This entry lists 4 T cell receptor beta chains sequenced from one sample in a study of blood T cell repertoires in COVID-19. Using immunoSEQ multiplex PCR, the repertoire was profiled, and TCRdb retains in-frame clones only, with some absent. This repertoire shows around 260,000 clones, roughly 80% found once; its top ten account for roughly 4%. Sequenced: peripheral blood. All receptors come from a man aged 55 to 70 with acute or convalescent COVID-19.

This chain connects TRBV6-5 to TRBJ1-5, with D maybe TRBD1 (5 bases). V lost 2 bases to trimming and J lost 6 bases, with 14 bases between them. CDR3 size: 15 residues. Germline values: CDR1 MNHEY, CDR2 SVGAGI. CDR3 protein: CASSYRAREGQPQHF. The DNA of the CDR3 is TGTGCCAGCAGTTACCGGGCCAGGGAGGGTCAGCCCCAGCATTTT.

The CDR3 DNA is TGTGCCAGCAGTTCCCTCAGGGCTGTGGCTTTCTTT. Translating gives CASSSLRAVAFF. The rearrangement joins TRBV6-6 to TRBJ1-1, with a possible D match to TRBD1 (5 bases). Looked up from germline, CDR1 is MNHNY and CDR2 is SVGAGI (reference sequence). The CDR3 is 12 residues long. The germline V and J ends were trimmed by 4 bases and 11 bases, with 14 bases remaining between them.

The genes are TRBV3-1 (or the pseudogene TRBV3-2) and TRBJ2-5; D perhaps matches TRBD1 (5 bases). V shed 1 base and J shed 2 bases, with 8 bases lying between them. This CDR3 has 14 amino acids. Germline loops: CDR1 LGHDT, CDR2 YNNKEL (reference sequence). The DNA of the CDR3 is TGTGCCAGCAGCCAAGGACAGCGACAAGAGACCCAGTACTTC. Encoded protein: CASSQGQRQETQYF.

The chain has TRBV11-3 and TRBJ2-7, with 8 bases fitting TRBD1. Germline loops: CDR1 SGHNT, CDR2 YENEEA. This CDR3 has 14 amino acids. Trimming cost V 2 bases and J 3 bases; bases outside gene matches: 3. The DNA for the CDR3 is TGTGCCAGCAGCTTAAGCGGACAGGGCTACGAGCAGTACTTC. Translated: CASSLSGQGYEQYF.